Described below is a single T cell receptor beta chain sequence and its context. This sample was included in a study of control samples from healthy donors and cancer patients. Germline-derived CDR1 and CDR2 are GTSNPN and SVGIG (reference sequence). V was pared by 8 bases and J by 2 bases, with 12 bases between. This CDR3 is 12 amino acids long. Measured with immunoSEQ multiplex PCR; TCRdb has only the in-frame clones, and not every one. The data contain around 110,000 clones, 85% to 90% of them singletons. The chain couples TRBV30 to TRBJ2-5; D perhaps matches TRBD1 (6 bases). The source of this sequence is a woman in her forties or fifties with colorectal cancer. The specimen was PBMCs. The CDR3 sequence: CATGPWQETQYF. CDR3 sequence (DNA): TGTGCCACAGGGCCCTGGCAAGAGACCCAGTACTTC. Drawing the rest from reference TRBV30 and TRBJ2-5, the complete variable domain is SQTIHQWPATLVQPVGSPLSLECTVEGTSNPNLYWYRQAAGRGLQLLFYSVGIGQISSEVPQNLSASRPQDRQFILSSKKLLLSDSGFYLCATGPWQETQYFGPGTRLLVL.